Listed here are 5 T cell receptor beta chains from one sample, sequenced in a study of T cells in Graves' hyperthyroidism and ophthalmopathy. Researchers took RNA transcripts and amplified the TCR beta CDR3 regions from them. A set of HTBI primers served as the primers for a first-round RT-PCR of the TCR CDR3. TCRdb processed the multiplex PCR reads anew with MiXCR; each CDR3 protein has one entry. Of more than 550,000 distinct CDR3 sequences in the sample, around 20% were seen once. Sequencing input: blood. The receptors shown here come from a woman aged 45-59 years with Graves' hyperthyroidism that later progressed to Graves' ophthalmopathy.

The rearrangement links TRBV12-3 or TRBV12-4 to TRBJ2-7; no definite D call. CDR3 length equals 14 residues. V gave up 4 bases and J gave up 2 bases, with 12 bases separating them. The CDR3 region has the DNA TGTGCCAGCAGTTCGGAAATTATACCCTACGAGCAGTACTTC. Residues: CASSSEIIPYEQYF.

The J gene is TRBJ1-1, the V gene TRBV7-2; D is ambiguous. The CDR3 has 14 amino acids. Germline CDR1 and CDR2: SGHTA and FQGNSA. The germline V and J ends were trimmed by 5 bases and 1 base, with 11 bases remaining between them. The CDR3: CASSPQPTNTEAFF. The CDR3 DNA follows: TGTGCCAGCAGCCCCCAGCCGACGAACACTGAAGCTTTCTTT.

A few counts support this clonotype. The V call is TRBV3-1, the J call TRBJ1-4; D remains ambiguous. The germline gives CDR1 LGHDT, CDR2 YNNKEL (reference sequence). The V gene lost 0 bases and the J gene lost 12 bases, with 20 bases spanning the gap. This CDR3 comprises 16 residues. The CDR3, as DNA: TGTGCCAGCAGCCAAGATAGGCACCAGGCCTTTTTGGAACTGTTTTTT. This gives the protein CASSQDRHQAFLELFF.

The rearrangement links TRBV7-6 to TRBJ2-5; 7 nucleotides match TRBD2. After removal of 0 bases from V and 5 bases from J, the junction contained 15 bases not matched to a gene. Germline CDR1 SGHVS, CDR2 FNYEAQ. The CDR3 loop spans 18 amino acids. CDR3 nucleotide sequence: TGTGCCAGCAGCTTAGCGAGGATTCGGAGGGAGGGAATCGAGACCCAGTACTTC. This translates into CASSLARIRREGIETQYF.

The rearrangement uses TRBV6-1 and TRBJ2-3, with TRBD2 matching over 11 bases. The CDR3 runs 16 residues. After removal of 2 bases from V and 6 bases from J, the junction contained 7 bases not matched to a gene. Germline lookup yields CDR1 MNHNS and CDR2 SASEGT. In DNA form, the CDR3 reads TGTGCCAGCAGTGAAACTAGCGGGGGCCGCCGGGATACGCAGTATTTT. Protein product: CASSETSGGRRDTQYF.